Below are 20 T cell receptor beta chains sequenced from a single sample in a study of beta chain features in type 1 diabetes. Sequencing targeted expressed TCRB transcripts, as all isolated RNA had been reverse transcribed. TCRdb's copy holds only in-frame clones and misses some; the assay was immunoSEQ multiplex PCR. The sample has approximately 15,000 clones, around 43% seen once. The specimen sequenced was stem cell memory CD4+ T cells from blood. These TCRs come from a woman aged 40 to 49 in good health.

To note about this clone: A read error may produce the germline difference seen at one junction end. Different DNA sequences within this sample yield the same CDR3. The chain uses TRBV5-4 and TRBJ1-4; 8 bases agree with TRBD1. Germline V CDR1 and CDR2: SGHNT, YYREEE (reference sequence). The CDR3 has 13 amino acids. The CDR3 protein is CASSSQGVEKLFF. For the CDR3, the DNA is TGTGCTAGCAGTTCACAGGGGGTTGAAAAACTGTTTTTT. Based on the CDR3 plus reference TRBV5-4 and TRBJ1-4, the full variable domain is ETGVTQSPTHLIKTRGQQVTLRCSSQSGHNTVSWYQQALGQGPQFIFQYYREEENGRGNFPPRFSGLQFPNYSSELNVNALELDDSALYLCASSSQGVEKLFFGSGTQLSVL.

The genes are TRBV5-4 and TRBJ2-5, with D uncertain. The CDR3 extends over 13 amino acids. Per the germline V gene, CDR1 is SGHNT and CDR2 is YYREEE (reference sequence). V shed 4 bases and J shed 2 bases, with 9 bases lying between them. CDR3 sequence (DNA): TGTGCCAGCAGCCCGGAGCCACAAGAGACCCAGTACTTC. Protein: CASSPEPQETQYF.

The chain carries TRBV7-2 and TRBJ2-5, with D possibly matching TRBD2 (6 bases). The V gene lost 2 bases and the J gene lost 7 bases, with 23 bases spanning the gap. This CDR3 spans 17 amino acids. CDR1 and CDR2 (germline): SGHTA, FQGNSA. The CDR3 loop reads CASSLTVGRDGWGTQYF. For the CDR3, the DNA is TGTGCCAGCAGCTTAACAGTCGGGCGGGATGGGTGGGGGACCCAGTACTTC. Filled out from reference TRBV7-2 and TRBJ2-5, the complete variable domain reads GAGVSQSPSNKVTEKGKDVELRCDPISGHTALYWYRQSLGQGLEFLIYFQGNSAPDKSGLPSDRFSAERTGGSVSTLTIQRTQQEDSAVYLCASSLTVGRDGWGTQYFGPGTRLLVL.

The chain has TRBV5-5 and TRBJ2-7, with a possible D match to TRBD1 (6 bases). CDR1 SGHKS and CDR2 YYEKEE come from the germline V gene (reference sequence). With 3 bases removed from V and 6 bases from J, the gap between germline ends came to 22 bases. This CDR3 spans 16 amino acids. In nucleotides, the CDR3 is TGTGCCAGCAGCTCAGCGACGACAGGTCTATTGAGCGAGCAGTACTTC. It is translated as CASSSATTGLLSEQYF. Full variable domain (outside the CDR3, taken from reference TRBV5-5 and TRBJ2-7): DAGVTQSPTHLIKTRGQQVTLRCSPISGHKSVSWYQQVLGQGPQFIFQYYEKEERGRGNFPDRFSARQFPNYSSELNVNALLLGDSALYLCASSSATTGLLSEQYFGPGTRLTVT.

The sample holds a few counts of this clone. The genes are TRBV9 and TRBJ2-5; tentative D call: TRBD2 (7 bases). The CDR3 has 14 residues. V dropped 2 bases and J dropped 4 bases, with 12 bases sitting between them. CDR1 is SGDLS, CDR2 YYNGEE, per germline. Here the CDR3 DNA reads TGTGCCAGCAGCGTTGTTGGGGGGGCAGAGACCCAGTACTTC. It translates to CASSVVGGAETQYF.

This clone has a handful of counts. The rearrangement links TRBV18 to TRBJ1-4; 9 bases fit TRBD1. Germline V lookup: CDR1 KGHSH, CDR2 LQKENI. V gave up 0 bases and J gave up 13 bases; unmatched junction bases: 21. The CDR3 is 19 residues long. CDR3 coding DNA: TGTGCCAGCTCACCACCTCAACAGGACAGGGGCCCCCTCCGTGAGAGACTGTTTTTT. Translated, it gives CASSPPQQDRGPLRERLFF.

The chain couples TRBV11-2 to TRBJ1-5, with D unclear. The CDR3 is 13 residues long. In germline, CDR1 is SGHAT, CDR2 FQNNGV. Between the trimmed V and J ends, which lost 2 bases and 4 bases, there was a span of 6 bases. The chain's CDR3 is CASSLTANQPQHF. The CDR3 coding sequence is TGTGCCAGCAGCTTAACCGCGAATCAGCCCCAGCATTTT. Full variable domain (rest looked up from reference TRBV11-2 and TRBJ1-5): EAGVAQSPRYKIIEKRQSVAFWCNPISGHATLYWYQQILGQGPKLLIQFQNNGVVDDSQLPKDRFSAERLKGVDSTLKIQPAKLEDSAVYLCASSLTANQPQHFGDGTRLSIL.

The chain is built from TRBV18 and TRBJ1-2; 9 positions match TRBD1. Germline CDR1 and CDR2: KGHSH and LQKENI. The CDR3 runs 16 residues. V shed 3 bases and J 4 bases; nucleotides not matched to a gene: 9. CDR3 in DNA: TGTGCCAGCTCACCGTCCTCGGGACAGGGAATCTATGGCTACACCTTC. Its translation: CASSPSSGQGIYGYTF.

This clone was counted only a few times. V usage is TRBV11-1 and J usage is TRBJ1-2, with D unresolved. Germline lookup yields CDR1 SGHAT and CDR2 FQDESV (reference sequence). This CDR3 contains 13 residues. V was clipped by 8 bases and J by 6 bases, with 16 bases between them. The CDR3 protein is CASSPGYGHGYTF. Here the CDR3 DNA reads TGTGCCAGCTCCCCGGGTTACGGCCATGGCTACACCTTC.

V and J are TRBV7-9 and TRBJ1-4, with D unresolved. The CDR3 has 14 residues. Trimming pared 5 bases from V and 0 bases from J, leaving 7 bases between. Germline V gives CDR1 SEHNR, CDR2 FQNEAQ (reference sequence). The CDR3 sequence is CASSPAATNEKLFF. CDR3 DNA: TGTGCCAGCAGCCCCGCGGCAACTAATGAAAAACTGTTTTTT.

The chain has TRBV5-1 and TRBJ1-2, with D perhaps matching TRBD1 (6 bases). The V gene lost 2 bases and the J gene lost 2 bases, with 10 bases spanning the gap. CDR3 length equals 14 residues. Looked up from germline, CDR1 is SGHRS and CDR2 is YFSETQ. CDR3 DNA sequence: TGCGCCAGCAGCTTCCGGGACACCAACTATGGCTACACCTTC. This encodes CASSFRDTNYGYTF. Combining the CDR3 with reference TRBV5-1 and TRBJ1-2 gives the whole variable domain KAGVTQTPRYLIKTRGQQVTLSCSPISGHRSVSWYQQTPGQGLQFLFEYFSETQRNKGNFPGRFSGRQFSNSRSEMNVSTLELGDSALYLCASSFRDTNYGYTFGSGTRLTVV.

V gene TRBV5-1 combines with J gene TRBJ2-1; 11 bases map to TRBD2. V shed 5 bases, J shed 14 bases, and the junction held 12 bases outside the gene matches. The length of the CDR3 is 14 residues. The V gene's germline CDR1 is SGHRS and CDR2 YFSETQ. This CDR3 is CASRETSGASREFF. CDR3 nucleotides: TGCGCCAGCAGGGAGACTAGCGGGGCGTCCAGGGAGTTCTTC.

The rearrangement uses TRBV21-1 and TRBJ1-2; TRBD1 was called by the table and not checked on the DNA. TRBV21-1 is shown as a pseudogene. The CDR3 has 15 amino acids. Here the CDR3 reads CASSPRQTVNYGYTF. CDR3 sequence (DNA): TGTGCCAGCTCACCGCGACAGACCGTAAACTATGGCTACACCTTC.

CDR3 coding DNA: TGTGCCAGCAGTGAGCGAAGCGGGGGCAGGAAAACGCAGTATTTT. Its protein product is CASSERSGGRKTQYF. The chain recombines TRBV2 with TRBJ2-3, with TRBD2 identical over 8 bases. Germline V gene lookup returns CDR1 SNHLY and CDR2 FYNNEI. V was pared by 3 bases and J by 9 bases, with 11 bases of the junction left unmatched. CDR3 length: 15 residues. Based on the CDR3 plus reference TRBV2 and TRBJ2-3, the full variable domain is EPEVTQTPSHQVTQMGQEVILRCVPISNHLYFYWYRQILGQKVEFLVSFYNNEISEKSEIFDDQFSVERPDGSNFTLKIRSTKLEDSAMYFCASSERSGGRKTQYFGPGTRLTVL.

In its sample, this clone was seen a few times. This chain joins TRBV19 and TRBJ1-1, with a weak D call TRBD1 (5 bases). This CDR3 is 14 amino acids long. Germline CDR1 is LNHDA and CDR2 is SQIVND (reference sequence). Trimming left V 9 bases short and J 4 bases short, with 18 bases between. CDR3 in amino acids: CASTAQGIGTEAFF. The CDR3 coding sequence is TGTGCCAGCACGGCCCAGGGTATAGGCACTGAAGCTTTCTTT. The entire variable domain, with the rest obtained from reference TRBV19 and TRBJ1-1, is as follows: DGGITQSPKYLFRKEGQNVTLSCEQNLNHDAMYWYRQDPGQGLRLIYYSQIVNDFQKGDIAEGYSVSREKKESFPLTVTSAQKNPTAFYLCASTAQGIGTEAFFGQGTRLTVV.

This rearrangement joins TRBV5-5 to TRBJ2-2, with D unresolved. The CDR3 consists of 16 residues. CDR1 and CDR2 from the germline V gene are SGHKS and YYEKEE (reference sequence). V was clipped by 4 bases and J by 1 base, with 14 bases between them. The CDR3 coding sequence is TGTGCCAGCAGCCCTTCCATGACTCGGAACACCGGGGAGCTGTTTTTT. This codes for CASSPSMTRNTGELFF.

The chain uses TRBV20-1 and TRBJ1-6, with D unresolved. V was trimmed by 6 bases and J by 10 bases, leaving 7 bases between them. In germline, CDR1 is DFQATT, CDR2 SNEGSKA (reference sequence). This CDR3 is 10 amino acids long. The CDR3 loop reads CSAGGSPLHF. Written as DNA, the CDR3 is TGCAGTGCCGGAGGCTCACCCCTCCACTTT.

This rearrangement joins TRBV7-9 to TRBJ2-5, with 10 bases lining up with TRBD2. Germline assignment: CDR1 SEHNR and CDR2 FQNEAQ (reference sequence). V lost 1 base to trimming and J lost 2 bases; unmatched junction nucleotides: 1. This CDR3 has 15 amino acids. Here the CDR3 DNA reads TGTGCCAGCAGCTTAGGGACTAGCGGACAAGAGACCCAGTACTTC. Its translation is CASSLGTSGQETQYF. The full variable domain, completed using reference TRBV7-9 and TRBJ2-5, is DTGVSQNPRHKITKRGQNVTFRCDPISEHNRLYWYRQTLGQGPEFLTYFQNEAQLEKSRLLSDRFSAERPKGSFSTLEIQRTEQGDSAMYLCASSLGTSGQETQYFGPGTRLLVL.

In its sample, this clone was seen once. Other DNA sequences from this sample encode an identical CDR3 as well. The CDR3 DNA sequence: TGTGCCAGTAATTCGAACAGACCATTCACAGATACGCAGTATTTT. It encodes CASNSNRPFTDTQYF. The V call is TRBV19, the J call TRBJ2-3; no clear D gene. Trimming took 7 bases from V and 2 from J, leaving 16 bases between them. The germline V gene has CDR1 LNHDA and CDR2 SQIVND (reference sequence). The CDR3 is 15 residues long.

The chain combines TRBV9 with TRBJ2-5, with 8 bases aligning to TRBD2. Germline lookup yields CDR1 SGDLS and CDR2 YYNGEE. V shed 3 bases, J shed 5 bases, and the junction held 9 bases outside the gene matches. This CDR3 comprises 15 residues. CDR3 loop: CASSERTSWLETQYF. Here the CDR3 DNA reads TGTGCCAGCAGCGAGAGGACTAGCTGGTTGGAGACCCAGTACTTC.